This TCR beta chain originates from a study of control samples from healthy donors and cancer patients. Using immunoSEQ multiplex PCR, the repertoire was profiled, and TCRdb retains in-frame clones only, with some absent. This sample has about 160,000 clones, with roughly 90% found just once. The length of the CDR3 is 15 residues. Per germline, CDR1 MNHEY and CDR2 SMNVEV (reference sequence). V shed 6 bases and J shed 0 bases, with 12 bases lying between them. The table lists this clone with a count of one. The V gene is TRBV27, the J gene TRBJ1-5; D is perhaps TRBD1 (5 bases). Material for sequencing was blood. This receptor was obtained from a woman under 40 in good health. The CDR3 is CASSPWGGSNQPQHF. The CDR3 DNA reads TGTGCCAGCAGCCCATGGGGGGGTAGCAATCAGCCCCAGCATTTT.